The clone carrying this T cell receptor (beta chain) was seen more than once but under ten times. Its target is unknown. The data stem from a study of response to subunit inactivated influenza vaccine. Study-wide results and caveats: Authors proposed each seasonal influenza vaccination draws in few new T cells.

Germline V CDR1 and CDR2: SEHNR, FQNEAQ (reference sequence). The CDR3 totals 15 residues. The J segment lost 4 bases and the V segment lost 0 bases, leaving 5 bases of the junction unmatched. Using its own MiXCR run on the RT-PCR reads, TCRdb lists one record per CDR3 protein. The sample yields some 640,000 distinct CDR3 sequences, roughly 14% seen once. The sequence came from a man aged 50 to 59 who received an inactivated influenza vaccine. The chain joins TRBV7-9 to TRBJ1-2, with TRBD1 identical over 7 bases. The sample consisted of PBMCs from blood, taken approximately 15 days before vaccination. Here the CDR3 DNA reads TGTGCCAGCAGCTTAGCGGCAGGGACAGTCTATGGCTACACCTTC. This translates into CASSLAAGTVYGYTF.